What follows describes a single T cell receptor (beta chain). The CDR3 runs to 15 residues. J gave up 4 bases and V 4 bases, and 7 bases lay outside the gene matches. Germline values: CDR1 SGHRS, CDR2 YFSETQ. These data are taken from a study of CD8+ T cells in alopecia areata. cDNA serving as the sequencing template came from extracted, reverse transcribed RNA. The data were produced by immunoSEQ multiplex PCR, yet TCRdb's version contains in-frame clones alone and is incomplete. The sample has about 180,000 clones; 50% to 70% are singletons. This receptor was obtained from a human donor with alopecia areata. The material sequenced was CD4+ T cells sorted from blood, taken at week 0. The V gene is TRBV5-1, the J gene TRBJ1-2, with 10 bases fitting TRBD1. The CDR3 DNA follows: TGCGCCAGCAGCCCTCCGGGACAGGGGAGCTATGGCTACACCTTC. Amino acid sequence: CASSPPGQGSYGYTF.